This T cell receptor beta chain was found in a study of PD-1 blockade in classical Hodgkin lymphoma (dated by TCRdb to between 2020 and 2021). About the investigation overall: Nivolumab dosing was 3 mg/kg intravenously every 2 weeks, continuing until either disease progression or unacceptable toxicity. A peripheral blood immune signature of response to PD-1 blockade in classical Hodgkin lymphoma was defined using TCR beta sequencing and CyTOF.

General conclusions and limits of the study: A significant rise by C4D1 was seen in CD4+ but not CD8+ TCR diversity (p=0.0027 vs p=0.16), with the rise being most apparent in complete responders (p=0.02). Diversity was lower in patients who began nivolumab less than 1 year after ASCT, so these patients were left out of later analyses to avoid confounding by immune reconstitution. Only a single clinical trial cohort was studied, and what caused the repertoire differences, possibly disease activity or prior therapy, remained undefined. Among trial patients, those achieving complete response had baseline diversity similar to that of newly diagnosed patients, while diversity was significantly lower in partial responders and progressors. Baseline TCR diversity was reported to be lower in newly diagnosed patients than in healthy donors, and even lower in relapsed/refractory patients.

Genomic DNA was extracted with the Qiagen DNeasy kit from unsorted PBMCs and from negatively selected CD4+ and CD8+ fractions. Amplification of TCR beta CDR3 regions was done by immunoSEQ multiplex PCR with primers that anneal to V and J segments. Amplification bias was minimized using a synthetic immune receptor repertoire, and residual bias was removed computationally after sequencing. The authors' analysis ran thus. Repertoire diversity was quantified as the Shannon entropy index using custom Python scripts. Unsorted, CD4+ and CD8+ repertoires were analyzed separately, except for combined analyses in which CD4+ and CD8+ sequences were merged in silico. A clone was considered expanded if an increase in frequency of at least 2-fold after treatment relative to C1D1 was found, and a pseudocount of 0.5 was applied to clones undetected at baseline. Singleton clones were defined as clones with 0 or 1 copy at C1D1, and non-singleton clones were defined as clones with 2 or more copies. Clones expanded in unsorted samples were assigned a CD4+, CD8+ or unknown annotation through matching of protein sequences in sorted samples from the same patient. Wilcoxon tests were applied to paired samples to test diversity changes from C1D1 to C4D1. TCRdb retrieved this table from immuneACCESS and kept in-frame rearrangements only. Not all clones are present; in checked studies, unresolved V genes account for under half, and no reason is known for the remainder. That table is the source of V, J and clone size, and D and trimming were worked out from the DNA. In this sample the table shows tens of thousands of clones, around 91% of which occur a single time. The ten top clones hold about 15% of the sample.

Sample time point, as interpreted from the label and publication: cycle 4 day 1 (C4D1), after more than five weeks of nivolumab. Every trial patient had relapsed after autologous stem cell transplantation, and cohorts A, B and C differed in prior brentuximab vedotin exposure. The trial cohort was composed of 56 patients with relapsed/refractory classical Hodgkin lymphoma, for whom complete response, partial response or progressive disease was recorded as best overall response. Single-agent nivolumab was administered to trial patients in the multi-cohort phase II CheckMate 205 trial. An independent review committee assessed best overall response by applying the 2007 International Working Group response criteria. Trial PBMCs were obtained immediately prior to nivolumab initiation (C1D1) and on therapy at cycle 2 day 1 and cycle 4 day 1. Peripheral blood was collected in 8 mL Vacutainer Cell Preparation Tubes, from which PBMCs were isolated by centrifugation and then cryopreserved.

As concerns this clone: No cognate antigen has been identified for it. The sample holds no much larger clone one base away, and base qualities are not on file.

CDR1 and CDR2 (GTSNPN, SVGIG) derive from the germline V gene (reference sequence). A distance of 6 bases separates the germline ends of V and J, which lose 0 bases and 6 bases respectively. The CDR3 spans 11 residues, from the cysteine through the phenylalanine. Only the CDR3 portion is preserved as DNA: 33 bases, with reading frame beginning at the first base. This receptor was identified in a human donor with classical Hodgkin lymphoma. The starting material was peripheral blood mononuclear cells (PBMCs), obtained before the fourth cycle of nivolumab. Recombination linked TRBV30 to TRBJ2-7; the D gene is perhaps TRBD1, on 6 matching bases. CDR3 region: CAWSVQGEQYF. The DNA sequence follows: TGTGCCTGGAGTGTACAGGGCGAGCAGTACTTC.